A single sample is the source of the 26 T cell receptor beta chains below, sequenced in a study of Ad26.COV2.S vaccination and SARS-CoV-2 variants. Assay: immunoSEQ multiplex PCR; the TCRdb copy retains only in-frame clones and omits some. Here the sample spans hundreds of thousands of clones, around nine tenths being singletons. Treatment specified: some 20 received Ad26.COV2.S at low or high dose, single or two shots; about 5 received placebo; per-sample allocation not given. The investigators took samples on day 63 after the first vaccine or placebo injection. The material was peripheral blood, obtained in a trial of Ad26.COV2.S vaccine versus placebo. The receptors were gathered from a person aged 18-60 years who received the Ad26.COV2.S COVID-19 vaccine or a placebo.

The genes are TRBV29-1 and TRBJ2-1; 12 bases agree with TRBD2. V gave up 0 bases and J gave up 5 bases; unmatched junction bases: 11. The CDR3 is 18 amino acids. Germline V gene data show CDR1 as SQVTM and CDR2 as ANQGSEA. The CDR3: CSVEDPVTSGSFNNEQFF. CDR3 DNA sequence: TGCAGCGTTGAAGATCCAGTGACTAGCGGGAGTTTCAACAATGAGCAGTTCTTC.

The V and J genes are TRBV7-7 and TRBJ1-1, with unresolved D. Looked up from germline, CDR1 is SSHAT and CDR2 is FNYEAQ (reference sequence). Trimming cost V 0 bases and J 0 bases, with 11 bases left between them. The length of the CDR3 is 16 residues. This CDR3 is CASSLARDSMNTEAFF. The CDR3 nucleotides read TGTGCCAGCAGCTTAGCCCGCGACTCCATGAACACTGAAGCTTTCTTT. The complete variable domain, with remaining parts taken from reference TRBV7-7 and TRBJ1-1, reads GAGVSQSPRYKVTKRGQDVTLRCDPISSHATLYWYQQALGQGPEFLTYFNYEAQPDKSGLPSDRFSAERPEGSISTLTIQRTEQRDSAMYRCASSLARDSMNTEAFFGQGTRLTVV.

This chain connects TRBV30 to TRBJ1-1, with D perhaps matching TRBD1 (5 bases). V was shortened by 3 bases and J by 1 base, with 12 bases between the two germline ends. The CDR3 runs to 14 residues. Germline CDR1 reads GTSNPN; CDR2 reads SVGIG (reference sequence). As DNA, the CDR3 is TGTGCCTGGAGCCCAATGGGGCAGAACACTGAAGCTTTCTTT. Translation gives CAWSPMGQNTEAFF. The whole variable domain, remainder taken from reference TRBV30 and TRBJ1-1, is SQTIHQWPATLVQPVGSPLSLECTVEGTSNPNLYWYRQAAGRGLQLLFYSVGIGQISSEVPQNLSASRPQDRQFILSSKKLLLSDSGFYLCAWSPMGQNTEAFFGQGTRLTVV.

The chain recombines TRBV30 with TRBJ2-7; 7 bases are shared with TRBD2. The CDR3 is 13 amino acids. V was pared by 3 bases and J by 2 bases, with 4 bases of the junction left unmatched. From germline, CDR1 is GTSNPN and CDR2 SVGIG (reference sequence). CDR3: CAWSEAGPYEQYF. The DNA for the CDR3 is TGTGCCTGGAGCGAAGCGGGACCCTACGAGCAGTACTTC. The whole variable domain, remainder taken from reference TRBV30 and TRBJ2-7, is SQTIHQWPATLVQPVGSPLSLECTVEGTSNPNLYWYRQAAGRGLQLLFYSVGIGQISSEVPQNLSASRPQDRQFILSSKKLLLSDSGFYLCAWSEAGPYEQYFGPGTRLTVT.

This clone was counted once. This CDR3 is CASSPGTSPNEQFF. The CDR3 DNA reads TGCGCCAGCAGCCCCGGGACTAGCCCGAATGAGCAGTTCTTC. The V gene is TRBV5-1, the J gene TRBJ2-1, with 9 bases fitting TRBD2. V was clipped by 4 bases and J by 7 bases; unmatched bases: 6. CDR3 length: 14 residues. Germline assignment: CDR1 SGHRS and CDR2 YFSETQ.

The genes are TRBV27 and TRBJ1-2, with a possible D match to TRBD1 (5 bases). CDR3 length: 16 residues. V was pared by 0 bases and J by 4 bases, with 15 bases between. Germline lookup yields CDR1 MNHEY and CDR2 SMNVEV (reference sequence). CDR3 sequence: CASSLSFRGTPYGYTF. CDR3 nucleotides: TGTGCCAGCAGTTTATCCTTCAGAGGGACCCCCTATGGCTACACCTTC.

This clone appeared once. The chain carries TRBV25-1 and TRBJ2-7; 7 bases are a match to TRBD2. This CDR3 comprises 15 residues. The trim removed 3 bases at V and 9 bases at J, leaving 14 bases unmatched. The germline CDR1 and CDR2 sequences are MGHDK and SYGVNS. The CDR3 bases are TGTGCCAGCAGTGATTGGACTAGAATAGATTCGGGGCAGTACTTC. Protein product: CASSDWTRIDSGQYF.

CDR3 sequence: CASGIAGGVTDTQYF. CDR3 nucleotide sequence: TGTGCCAGCGGTATAGCGGGAGGTGTCACAGATACGCAGTATTTT. The V gene is TRBV3-1 (or the pseudogene TRBV3-2), the J gene TRBJ2-3; 10 nucleotides match TRBD2. Germline lookup yields CDR1 LGHDT and CDR2 YNNKEL (reference sequence). The CDR3 is made up of 15 amino acids. J lost 2 bases, V lost 8 bases, and 7 bases had no gene match.

This chain links TRBV28 with TRBJ2-7; TRBD1 matches 11 bases. The germline V gene has CDR1 MDHEN and CDR2 SYDVKM. CDR3 size: 16 residues. J was trimmed by 3 bases and V by 5 bases; bases with no gene match: 9. The CDR3 protein is CASSIYRDRGSYEQYF. Here the CDR3 DNA reads TGTGCCAGCAGTATCTACCGGGACAGGGGGAGCTACGAGCAGTACTTC.

This clone was detected a few times. The chain links TRBV5-4 to TRBJ2-2; no reliable D call. CDR1 is SGHNT, CDR2 YYREEE, per germline (reference sequence). V lost 4 bases to trimming and J lost 5 bases, with 9 bases between them. This CDR3 region has 13 residues. CDR3 DNA sequence: TGTGCCAGCAGCCCCCGCCGGACCGGGGAGCTGTTTTTT. This gives the protein CASSPRRTGELFF. Supplemented by reference TRBV5-4 and TRBJ2-2, the full variable domain reads ETGVTQSPTHLIKTRGQQVTLRCSSQSGHNTVSWYQQALGQGPQFIFQYYREEENGRGNFPPRFSGLQFPNYSSELNVNALELDDSALYLCASSPRRTGELFFGEGSRLTVL.

The chain combines TRBV5-1 with TRBJ2-3; weak D call: TRBD2 (5 bases). This CDR3 region has 13 residues. Looked up from germline, CDR1 is SGHRS and CDR2 is YFSETQ. V lost 4 bases to trimming and J lost 2 bases, with 8 bases between them. CDR3 DNA: TGCGCCAGCAGCATCGGGGACACAGATACGCAGTATTTT. It codes for CASSIGDTDTQYF.

This clone was observed a single time. The chain couples TRBV18 to TRBJ2-1; 10 nucleotides agree with TRBD2. The CDR3 is made up of 17 amino acids. The V and J ends lost 1 base and 4 bases, in that order; junction bases with no gene match: 7. The germline V gene encodes CDR1 KGHSH and CDR2 LQKENI. The CDR3 sequence: CASSPRGGLAAYNEQFF. Written as DNA, the CDR3 is TGTGCCAGCTCACCACGGGGTGGACTAGCGGCTTACAATGAGCAGTTCTTC.

This rearrangement joins TRBV4-2 to TRBJ1-4, with TRBD1 identical over 10 bases. V dropped 4 bases and J dropped 7; count of bases not matched to a gene: 3. CDR3 length equals 14 residues. CDR1 and CDR2 from the germline V gene are LGHNA and YNFKEQ. CDR3 coding DNA: TGTGCCAGCAGCCTCGGGACAGGGGCTGAAAAACTGTTTTTT. This gives the protein CASSLGTGAEKLFF.

In this sample, this clone turned up once. The V call is TRBV7-3, the J call TRBJ2-3; D not certain. Germline V lookup: CDR1 SGHTA, CDR2 FQGTGA. The CDR3 sequence is 12 residues long. The V end lost 4 bases, the J end lost 0 bases, and 2 bases lay between the germline ends. CDR3 residues: CASSSSTDTQYF. The CDR3 DNA follows: TGTGCCAGCAGCTCTAGCACAGATACGCAGTATTTT.

V usage is TRBV11-2 and J usage is TRBJ2-1, with 7 bases identical to TRBD1. CDR3 length equals 15 residues. The V segment lost 5 bases and the J segment 5 bases; nucleotides outside the gene matches: 9. Germline V gene lookup returns CDR1 SGHAT and CDR2 FQNNGV. CDR3 residues: CASSPNTGTDNEQFF. CDR3 DNA sequence: TGTGCCAGCAGCCCGAACACCGGGACAGACAATGAGCAGTTCTTC. Based on the CDR3 plus reference TRBV11-2 and TRBJ2-1, the full variable domain is EAGVAQSPRYKIIEKRQSVAFWCNPISGHATLYWYQQILGQGPKLLIQFQNNGVVDDSQLPKDRFSAERLKGVDSTLKIQPAKLEDSAVYLCASSPNTGTDNEQFFGPGTRLTVL.

This chain uses TRBV28 with TRBJ1-3; TRBD1 matches 7 bases. Trimming took 5 bases from V and 0 from J; bases not matched to a gene: 7. CDR1 is MDHEN, CDR2 SYDVKM, per germline. This CDR3 is 16 amino acids long. The CDR3, as DNA: TGTGCCAGCAGTGCCTACAGGGGACACTCTGGAAACACCATATATTTT. Protein sequence: CASSAYRGHSGNTIYF.

This clone was seen a single time. The V call is TRBV28, the J call TRBJ2-7; TRBD1 matches at 9 bases. V gave up 8 bases and J gave up 5 bases; unmatched junction bases: 10. Germline V gene data show CDR1 as MDHEN and CDR2 as SYDVKM. The CDR3 sequence is 14 residues long. CDR3 residues: CASLTGGLSDEQYF. As DNA, the CDR3 is TGTGCCAGCCTGACAGGGGGTCTATCAGACGAGCAGTACTTC.

This chain joins TRBV28 and TRBJ1-1; 7 bases are shared with TRBD1. The V and J ends lost 7 bases and 5 bases, in that order; junction bases with no gene match: 10. Germline CDR1 reads MDHEN; CDR2 reads SYDVKM. This CDR3 has 14 amino acids. CDR3 sequence (DNA): TGTGCCAGCACCCGACAGGGACGTTATACTGAAGCTTTCTTT. This codes for CASTRQGRYTEAFF. The variable domain in full, completed from reference TRBV28 and TRBJ1-1, reads DVKVTQSSRYLVKRTGEKVFLECVQDMDHENMFWYRQDPGLGLRLIYFSYDVKMKEKGDIPEGYSVSREKKERFSLILESASTNQTSMYLCASTRQGRYTEAFFGQGTRLTVV.

The chain is built from TRBV5-4 and TRBJ2-7; a weak D match, TRBD1 (5 bases). The CDR3 runs 14 residues. Trimming shortened V by 3 bases and J by 4 bases, and 14 bases separated the two germline ends. Germline V CDR1 and CDR2: SGHNT, YYREEE (reference sequence). The CDR3 is CASSSKGPSYEQYF. The CDR3 nucleotides read TGTGCCAGCAGCTCCAAGGGGCCCTCTTACGAGCAGTACTTC. The full variable domain, rest sourced from reference TRBV5-4 and TRBJ2-7, is ETGVTQSPTHLIKTRGQQVTLRCSSQSGHNTVSWYQQALGQGPQFIFQYYREEENGRGNFPPRFSGLQFPNYSSELNVNALELDDSALYLCASSSKGPSYEQYFGPGTRLTVT.

The chain employs TRBV28 and TRBJ2-7; 7 nucleotides agree with TRBD1. V lost 6 bases, J lost 2 bases, and 7 bases stayed unmatched. Germline-derived CDR1 and CDR2 are MDHEN and SYDVKM. This CDR3 is built from 14 residues. In DNA form, the CDR3 reads TGTGCCAGCAGACCCGGGACAGCTACCTACGAGCAGTACTTC. Translated: CASRPGTATYEQYF.

The V gene is TRBV3-1 (or the pseudogene TRBV3-2), the J gene TRBJ2-7; D tentatively fits TRBD1 or TRBD2 (5 bases each). The germline V gene encodes CDR1 LGHDT and CDR2 YNNKEL (reference sequence). The CDR3 spans 12 residues. V was shortened by 0 bases and J by 9 bases, with 9 bases between the two germline ends. The CDR3 loop is CASSQDEGWQYF. Written as DNA, the CDR3 is TGTGCCAGCAGCCAAGACGAGGGGTGGCAGTACTTC.

This chain joins TRBV19 and TRBJ1-4; 7 bases align to TRBD1. V dropped 6 bases and J dropped 3; count of bases not matched to a gene: 7. This CDR3 has 15 amino acids. Germline V gives CDR1 LNHDA, CDR2 SQIVND (reference sequence). The CDR3 coding sequence is TGTGCCAGTAGCCCCGGGACAGCTTCTAATGAAAAACTGTTTTTT. Translating gives CASSPGTASNEKLFF.

CDR3 amino acids: CASSIGGVATNTEAFF. Written as DNA, the CDR3 is TGTGCCAGTAGTATAGGGGGAGTGGCGACGAACACTGAAGCTTTCTTT. This rearrangement joins TRBV19 to TRBJ1-1; D call uncertain. Germline CDR1 is LNHDA and CDR2 is SQIVND (reference sequence). CDR3 length: 16 residues. Trimming pared 1 base from V and 1 base from J, leaving 13 bases between.

This chain links TRBV7-2 with TRBJ2-2, with 8 nucleotides matching TRBD2. The V and J ends lost 1 base and 4 bases, in that order; junction bases with no gene match: 5. CDR3 length: 16 amino acids. Germline V lookup: CDR1 SGHTA, CDR2 FQGNSA. The DNA for the CDR3 is TGTGCCAGCAGCTTAGAGACGGGAGGGGTCACCGGGGAGCTGTTTTTT. This translates into CASSLETGGVTGELFF. Together with reference TRBV7-2 and TRBJ2-2, the CDR3 gives the full variable domain: GAGVSQSPSNKVTEKGKDVELRCDPISGHTALYWYRQSLGQGLEFLIYFQGNSAPDKSGLPSDRFSAERTGGSVSTLTIQRTQQEDSAVYLCASSLETGGVTGELFFGEGSRLTVL.

The chain links TRBV29-1 to TRBJ2-2; D tentatively reads TRBD1 or TRBD2 (5 bases each). V lost 4 bases and J 6 bases, leaving 18 bases between the germline ends. Germline-derived CDR1 and CDR2 are SQVTM and ANQGSEA. The CDR3 consists of 15 residues. The CDR3 region has the DNA TGCAGCGTTGGGGGGTGGTCCCAAGGACCCGGGGAGCTGTTTTTT. It is translated as CSVGGWSQGPGELFF.

The genes are TRBV7-6 and TRBJ1-5; D not resolved. V lost 0 bases and J 2 bases, leaving 11 bases between the germline ends. Germline assignment: CDR1 SGHVS and CDR2 FNYEAQ. CDR3 size: 16 residues. In nucleotides, the CDR3 is TGTGCCAGCAGCTTAGCCGGGTCCCGGGGCAATCAGCCCCAGCATTTT. Its translation is CASSLAGSRGNQPQHF.